Following are 19 T cell receptor beta chains from one sample sequenced in a study of blood T cells in healthy people across ages. The authors ran a second PCR of roughly 6 to 11 cycles using a sample-barcoded 5' primer and a J-beta primer mix. TCRdb re-called the 5' RACE reads with MiXCR, one entry per CDR3 protein. The table shows some 1 million distinct CDR3 sequences, with roughly 45% occurring only once. What was sequenced was blood. All receptors derive from a woman aged 60-70 years in good health.

The chain has TRBV20-1 and TRBJ2-3, with 8 bases that match TRBD2. Germline CDR1 reads DFQATT; CDR2 reads SNEGSKA (reference sequence). The ends lost 5 bases at V and 5 bases at J; junction bases unmatched: 6. The CDR3 length is 13 residues. Here the CDR3 reads CSASSGPGDTQYF. The CDR3 DNA is TGCAGTGCTTCTAGCGGGCCCGGAGATACGCAGTATTTT.

This clonotype was counted a few times. V is TRBV7-8 and J is TRBJ2-7; TRBD2 matches at 8 bases. The CDR3 totals 14 residues. CDR1 is SGHVS and CDR2 is FQNEAQ in the germline V gene. J gave up 2 bases and V 5 bases, and 5 bases lay outside the gene matches. Here the CDR3 DNA reads TGTGCCAGCAGCCGTAGCGGGACCGCCTACGAGCAGTACTTC. As protein: CASSRSGTAYEQYF.

The J gene is TRBJ2-3, the V gene TRBV27, with 9 nucleotides matching TRBD2. The germline V gene has CDR1 MNHEY and CDR2 SMNVEV (reference sequence). V trimming: 1 base; J trimming: 5 bases; junction bases outside the gene matches: 10. The CDR3 totals 17 residues. For the CDR3, the DNA is TGTGCCAGCAGTTTATGGACAGGTCTAGCGGGGAGAGATACGCAGTATTTT. This codes for CASSLWTGLAGRDTQYF.

This clonotype is a singleton in its sample. The chain joins TRBV10-1 to TRBJ2-5; a possible D gene is TRBD2 (6 bases). Looked up from germline, CDR1 is WNHNN and CDR2 is SYGVQD (reference sequence). This CDR3 has 14 amino acids. Deletions cut 10 bases from V and 3 bases from J, with 18 bases between. For the CDR3, the DNA is TGCGCCAACATTGAGGGACTGCAAAAAGAGACCCAGTACTTC. As protein: CANIEGLQKETQYF.

This clonotype was detected only once. This chain links TRBV5-1 with TRBJ2-5; D is tentatively TRBD1 or TRBD2 (5 bases each). In germline, CDR1 is SGHRS, CDR2 YFSETQ. The CDR3 extends over 13 amino acids. The V end was cut by 4 bases, the J end by 1 base, with 8 bases between. The CDR3 coding sequence is TGCGCCAGCAGCGGGACCTTCCAAGAGACCCAGTACTTC. Translating it yields CASSGTFQETQYF.

This chain links TRBV3-1 with TRBJ2-1; 10 nucleotides match TRBD2. Germline V gene sequence: CDR1 LGHDT, CDR2 YNNKEL (reference sequence). This CDR3 contains 22 residues. The J segment lost 0 bases and the V segment lost 0 bases, leaving 17 bases of the junction unmatched. As DNA, the CDR3 is TGTGCCAGCAGCCAAGATCTAGGTATAGGCCTAGCGGGAGCCTTCTCCTACAATGAGCAGTTCTTC. Its protein product is CASSQDLGIGLAGAFSYNEQFF.

This clonotype was counted ten times or more. The V call is TRBV2, the J call TRBJ1-2; TRBD1 matches 7 bases. The CDR3 contains 13 residues. With 11 bases clipped from V and 5 bases from J, the junction kept 11 bases outside the gene matches. The germline V gene encodes CDR1 SNHLY and CDR2 FYNNEI. DNA for the CDR3: TGTGCCGGGAACCAGGGGGTAGAATATGGCTACACCTTC. Translating gives CAGNQGVEYGYTF.

The chain has TRBV12-3 or TRBV12-4 and TRBJ1-4; D may be TRBD1 (5 bases). This CDR3 comprises 14 residues. V shed 4 bases and J shed 7 bases, with 13 bases lying between them. The CDR3 region has the DNA TGTGCCAGCAGTTATACGGGGGTGACTGAAAAACTGTTTTTT. This sequence encodes CASSYTGVTEKLFF.

V usage is TRBV29-1 and J usage is TRBJ2-1; 10 bases agree with TRBD1. Trimming at V came to 5 bases and at J to 7 bases, leaving 8 bases not matched to a gene. CDR1 and CDR2 from the germline V gene are SQVTM and ANQGSEA. This CDR3 contains 14 residues. CDR3 region: CSVYRDRGKNEQFF. Written as DNA, the CDR3 is TGCAGCGTTTACCGGGACAGGGGTAAGAATGAGCAGTTCTTC.

As DNA, the CDR3 is TGCGCCAGCAGTGAGTCTGTAAGGCGAGCGGTTGACAATGAGCAGTACTTC. It yields the protein CASSESVRRAVDNEQYF. The chain couples TRBV10-2 to TRBJ2-7, with D tentatively TRBD2 (5 bases). The CDR3 runs 17 residues. CDR1 is WSHSY, CDR2 SAAADI, per germline. The ends were cut back, 0 bases at V and 7 bases at J, with 22 bases in the middle.

The V and J genes are TRBV10-3 and TRBJ2-7; TRBD1 aligns across 8 bases. The CDR3 extends over 14 amino acids. Germline CDR1 is ENHRY and CDR2 is SYGVKD. V was clipped by 5 bases and J by 2 bases; unmatched bases: 5. CDR3 in DNA: TGTGCCATCAGTCACGGGACAGGCGCCTACGAGCAGTACTTC. As protein: CAISHGTGAYEQYF.

This clonotype was detected a few times. The chain is built from TRBV12-3 or TRBV12-4 and TRBJ2-1; D is unresolved. V was cut by 6 bases and J by 2 bases, with 20 bases left in between. The CDR3 consists of 17 residues. The DNA for the CDR3 is TGTGCCAGCAGCCGTACGACCATCCGGACGGCCTACAATGAGCAGTTCTTC. It is translated as CASSRTTIRTAYNEQFF.

V usage is TRBV3-1 and J usage is TRBJ1-6; tentatively, D is TRBD1 (5 bases). Germline-derived CDR1 and CDR2 are LGHDT and YNNKEL (reference sequence). With 11 bases removed from V and 7 bases from J, the gap between germline ends came to 21 bases. This CDR3 is 15 amino acids long. The CDR3 region is CACKRGTYSNSPLHF. CDR3 nucleotides: TGTGCCTGCAAGCGGGGGACCTATTCAAATTCACCCCTCCACTTT.

J is TRBJ2-7 and V is TRBV29-1; D is perhaps TRBD2 (5 bases). Germline CDR1 SQVTM, CDR2 ANQGSEA. The CDR3 length is 14 residues. V dropped 4 bases and J dropped 2 bases, with 15 bases sitting between them. The CDR3 bases are TGCAGCGTTGGCGGACTCGAGTACCCCTACGAGCAGTACTTC. This sequence encodes CSVGGLEYPYEQYF.

The rearrangement links TRBV9 to TRBJ2-3; D may be TRBD1 (6 bases). The CDR3 loop spans 17 amino acids. Germline-derived CDR1 and CDR2 are SGDLS and YYNGEE. The ends were cut back, 0 bases at V and 0 bases at J, with 14 bases in the middle. DNA for the CDR3: TGTGCCAGCAGCGTAGCTACTAGGACAGCTAGCACAGATACGCAGTATTTT. Residues: CASSVATRTASTDTQYF.

This clonotype was detected once. The V gene is TRBV4-3, the J gene TRBJ2-1, with 9 positions matching TRBD2. V shed 4 bases and J 4 bases; nucleotides not matched to a gene: 17. Germline V CDR1 and CDR2: LGHNA, YSLEER. CDR3 length: 19 amino acids. CDR3 in amino acids: CASSPQGEDTSGYYNEQFF. In nucleotides, the CDR3 is TGCGCCAGCAGCCCTCAGGGGGAGGATACTAGCGGGTATTACAATGAGCAGTTCTTC.

There are a few counts of this clonotype. This chain joins TRBV7-3 and TRBJ2-1; possibly TRBD1 or TRBD2 for D (5 bases each). Trimming took off 2 bases at V and 0 bases at J, with 23 bases between the two ends. Germline V lookup: CDR1 SGHTA, CDR2 FQGTGA. There are 20 residues in the CDR3. CDR3 loop: CASSLLSRPPGRGSYNEQFF. CDR3 in DNA: TGTGCCAGCAGCTTATTATCGAGACCGCCAGGGAGAGGCTCCTACAATGAGCAGTTCTTC.

Only a few counts were recorded for this clonotype. V and J are TRBV11-2 and TRBJ2-1; TRBD2 aligns across 16 bases. The CDR3 covers 17 residues. V was pared by 5 bases and J by 2 bases, with 3 bases of the junction left unmatched. Germline-derived CDR1 and CDR2 are SGHAT and FQNNGV. DNA of the CDR3: TGTGCCAGCAGCCCGGGACTAGCGGGAGGGGCCTACAATGAGCAGTTCTTC. Protein sequence: CASSPGLAGGAYNEQFF.

Here the CDR3 reads CATSDRGANNEQFF. CDR3 DNA: TGTGCCACCAGTGATCGGGGGGCTAACAATGAGCAGTTCTTC. The V and J genes are TRBV24-1 and TRBJ2-1, with D maybe TRBD2 (7 bases). The germline gives CDR1 KGHDR, CDR2 SFDVKD. The ends were cut back, 3 bases at V and 5 bases at J, with 10 bases in the middle. The CDR3 loop spans 14 amino acids.